The 9 T cell receptor beta chains in this list originate from one sample, sequenced in a study of CD8 T cells in Susac syndrome. Random hexamers were used to reverse transcribe the RNA input (about 0.45 to 1 ug). From the immunoSEQ multiplex PCR reads, TCRdb called clonotypes with MiXCR, one entry per CDR3 protein. The sample has around 85,000 distinct CDR3 sequences, approximately 95% seen once; the top ten hold about 0.45%. Sequenced input: CD8+ T cells from PBMCs. The receptors stem from a human donor with Susac syndrome.

The chain recombines TRBV30 with TRBJ2-7, with 7 bases matching TRBD1. Trimming removed 5 bases from V and 5 bases from J; junction bases left unmatched: 9. This CDR3 region has 13 residues. Germline V gives CDR1 GTSNPN, CDR2 SVGIG (reference sequence). In nucleotides, the CDR3 is TGTGCCTGGCAACAGGGGTTTTGGAACGAGCAGTACTTC. This translates into CAWQQGFWNEQYF.

The gene calls are TRBV6-5 and TRBJ1-1, with D hard to call. CDR1 and CDR2 (germline): MNHEY, SVGAGI. Trimming cost V 6 bases and J 6 bases, with 14 bases left between them. The CDR3 length is 13 residues. The DNA of the CDR3 is TGTGCCAGCAGCCCCGACGAGGGCTCTGAAGCTTTCTTT. Translation gives CASSPDEGSEAFF.

The rearrangement joins TRBV4-1 to TRBJ2-7; D unclear. This CDR3 is built from 15 residues. The V end was cut by 0 bases, the J end by 2 bases, with 11 bases between. In germline, CDR1 is MGHRA, CDR2 YSYEKL. The CDR3 DNA is TGCGCCAGCAGCCAAGAGCTGACTGGAACCTACGAGCAGTACTTC. Translating gives CASSQELTGTYEQYF.

The chain couples TRBV11-2 to TRBJ2-3; TRBD1 aligns across 9 bases. The V segment lost 0 bases and the J segment 3 bases; nucleotides outside the gene matches: 13. Per germline, CDR1 SGHAT and CDR2 FQNNGV. The CDR3 is 19 residues long. The CDR3 nucleotides read TGTGCCAGCAGCTTAGATAGGTTCAACAGGGGGCGGTGGACAGATACGCAGTATTTT. Protein: CASSLDRFNRGRWTDTQYF. Based on the CDR3 plus reference TRBV11-2 and TRBJ2-3, the full variable domain is EAGVAQSPRYKIIEKRQSVAFWCNPISGHATLYWYQQILGQGPKLLIQFQNNGVVDDSQLPKDRFSAERLKGVDSTLKIQPAKLEDSAVYLCASSLDRFNRGRWTDTQYFGPGTRLTVL.

This clonotype appeared a single time. V and J are TRBV12-3 or TRBV12-4 and TRBJ1-5, with 7 bases fitting TRBD1. The J segment lost 0 bases and the V segment lost 5 bases, leaving 4 bases of the junction unmatched. This CDR3 contains 15 residues. CDR3 residues: CASSGTVDSNQPQHF. The DNA of the CDR3 is TGTGCCAGCAGTGGGACAGTTGATAGCAATCAGCCCCAGCATTTT.

J is TRBJ2-7 and V is TRBV9; 8 positions match TRBD1. The ends lost 3 bases at V and 5 bases at J; junction bases unmatched: 10. The CDR3 length is 15 residues. From germline, CDR1 is SGDLS and CDR2 YYNGEE. The CDR3 protein is CASSAQGQVLNEQYF. The DNA for the CDR3 is TGTGCCAGCAGCGCACAGGGACAGGTTCTAAACGAGCAGTACTTC.

The genes are TRBV29-1 and TRBJ2-7; 10 bases are shared with TRBD1. Germline assignment: CDR1 SQVTM and CDR2 ANQGSEA. The CDR3 extends over 16 amino acids. J was trimmed by 3 bases and V by 4 bases; bases with no gene match: 12. CDR3 nucleotide sequence: TGCAGCGTTGTCCCCTGGGAGGGACAGGGGCTCTACGAGCAGTACTTC. Translated, it gives CSVVPWEGQGLYEQYF.

The chain uses TRBV15 and TRBJ2-3; no clear D. The germline V gene has CDR1 LNHNV and CDR2 YYDKDF (reference sequence). V gave up 8 bases and J gave up 0 bases, with 9 bases separating them. The CDR3 is 13 amino acids. The CDR3 region is CATGLGSTDTQYF. As DNA, the CDR3 is TGTGCCACCGGCCTAGGGAGCACAGATACGCAGTATTTT.

V and J are TRBV29-1 and TRBJ2-7, with D perhaps matching TRBD1 or TRBD2 (5 bases each). Trimming took 0 bases from V and 2 from J, leaving 5 bases between them. The CDR3 is 12 residues long. The V gene's germline CDR1 is SQVTM and CDR2 ANQGSEA. The CDR3 nucleotides are TGCAGCGTTGAAGAGGGGGCCTACGAGCAGTACTTC. Residues: CSVEEGAYEQYF.